This T cell receptor (beta chain) originates from a study of blood T cell repertoires in COVID-19 (TCRdb year 2020). Concerning the study at large: Samples from collaborators originated in the United States, Italy and Spain and spanned both the acute and convalescent phases of COVID-19. The material from the prospective study consisted of cDNA or gDNA derived from T cells, B-cell-depleted T cells, or PBMCs. Subjects who had been exposed to COVID-19, were actively infected with it, or had recovered from it provided the deeply sampled blood TCRbeta repertoires that made up the dataset. The repertoires were released in a freely available public database intended as a resource for research on the immune response to SARS-CoV-2. Samples came from the ongoing ImmuneRACE study (first 160 participants) plus 1,254 subjects from 6 global collaborators. A de-identified subject ID, COVID-19 status, age in years and sex were almost always included in the sample metadata. HLA class I and class II types, where available, came from metadata supplied by the sample provider rather than from assay-based typing.

TCRbeta CDR3 regions were amplified from genomic DNA by means of the immunoSEQ Assay, a bias-controlled multiplex PCR. The authors processed their data as follows. The number of nucleated cells in each sample was estimated from the amplification of reference gene primers within the assay. To quantify the absolute abundance of each unique TCRbeta CDR3 rearrangement, sequence reads were collapsed and filtered. For each sample, productive Simpson clonality was calculated as the square root of Simpson's diversity index across productive rearrangements. Not all clones reach the TCRdb copy of this immuneACCESS table, which keeps in-frame sequences only. Checked studies attribute under half of the gap to unresolved V genes and leave the rest unexplained. From that table come the V and J calls and clone size; the DNA was used to work out D and trimming. The sample profile shows 77,000 or so clones; 75% to 85% of them were found once. The biggest ten clones account for approximately 7% of the sample.

Note on this clone: The antigen it recognizes is unknown. The sample holds no much larger clone one base away, and base qualities are not on file.

One collaborating source in Seattle enrolled patients while the patients were actively infected and followed the patients over time throughout the course of disease. The collaborating institutions used their own protocols to collect whole blood in K2EDTA tubes. Collaborator samples were shipped for TCRbeta analysis as frozen whole blood, isolated PBMCs, or DNA extracted from either sample type. On the study overall, not on this receptor specifically: The quantity of clinical and demographic metadata differed by source and by participant and was supplied without curation.

Based on the germline V gene (reference sequence), the CDR1 and CDR2 sequences are SGHNT and YYREEE. The CDR3 measures 15 amino acids from cysteine to phenylalanine. Left in the record is the CDR3 DNA by itself, 45 bases read in frame from the first base. Trimming leaves V shorter by 5 bases and J shorter by 6 bases, with the junction holding 10 bases beyond the gene matches. The receptor chain draws on TRBV5-4 and TRBJ1-2; 10 middle bases align to TRBD1. The sequencing input was peripheral blood. The clonotype originates from a young man with COVID-19, enrolled during active disease. The DNA sequence is TGTGCCAGCAGTTTTCCCCAGACAGGGGGCAATGGCTACACCTTC. Translated, this gives CASSFPQTGGNGYTF.